These 5 T cell receptor beta chains came from one sample sequenced in a study of CD8+ T cells in alopecia areata. The sequencing template was cDNA reverse transcribed from extracted RNA. The assay was immunoSEQ multiplex PCR, and TCRdb's table has in-frame clones only and misses some. This table holds around 160,000 clones, less than 70% found once. The treatment here: oral pan-JAK inhibitor, 5-10 mg twice daily. The sequencing used CD4+ T cells sorted from blood, collected at week 24, from a patient treated with tofacitinib. These receptors came from a human donor with alopecia areata.

About this clone: At one of its ends the junction is not consistent with the germline gene, which may arise from a read error. The gene calls are TRBV2 and TRBJ1-2; D gene unclear. The germline V gene encodes CDR1 SNHLY and CDR2 FYNNEI. The CDR3 is 16 residues long. CDR3 nucleotide sequence: TGTGCCAGCAGGGAAGGGCAGAGAACCGCTAACTATGGCTACACCTTC. Protein: CASREGQRTANYGYTF. Complete variable domain (other parts from reference TRBV2 and TRBJ1-2): EPEVTQTPSHQVTQMGQEVILRCVPISNHLYFYWYRQILGQKVEFLVSFYNNEISEKSEIFDDQFSVERPDGSNFTLKIRSTKLEDSAMYFCASREGQRTANYGYTFGSGTRLTVV.

This clone occurred a few times. The chain links TRBV29-1 to TRBJ2-3; D is perhaps TRBD2 (6 bases). V gave up 4 bases and J gave up 2 bases, with 13 bases separating them. The CDR3 runs to 14 residues. Germline V gene data show CDR1 as SQVTM and CDR2 as ANQGSEA. The CDR3 reads CSVGVSGYTDTQYF. The DNA of the CDR3 is TGCAGCGTTGGTGTCAGCGGGTACACAGATACGCAGTATTTT.

This chain uses TRBV5-4 with TRBJ1-5; 8 bases agree with TRBD1. Trimming at V came to 4 bases and at J to 6 bases, leaving 12 bases not matched to a gene. CDR3 size: 16 residues. Germline CDR1 is SGHNT and CDR2 is YYREEE (reference sequence). The CDR3 DNA is TGTGCCAGCAGCCGGGTAGCAGGACAGGGAAGTCAGCCCCAGCATTTT. The encoded protein is CASSRVAGQGSQPQHF. Together with reference TRBV5-4 and TRBJ1-5, the CDR3 gives the full variable domain: ETGVTQSPTHLIKTRGQQVTLRCSSQSGHNTVSWYQQALGQGPQFIFQYYREEENGRGNFPPRFSGLQFPNYSSELNVNALELDDSALYLCASSRVAGQGSQPQHFGDGTRLSIL.

The chain links TRBV4-1 to TRBJ1-2; TRBD1 is a possible D gene (6 bases). The CDR3 totals 15 residues. Germline V CDR1 and CDR2: MGHRA, YSYEKL. Trimming left V 0 bases short and J 3 bases short, with 11 bases between. The CDR3 loop is CASSQDLRTDYGYTF. In DNA, the CDR3 is TGCGCCAGCAGCCAAGATCTTAGGACAGACTATGGCTACACCTTC.

The table lists this clone with a few counts. The chain couples TRBV4-1 to TRBJ2-3; 9 positions agree with TRBD1. The germline CDR1 and CDR2 sequences are MGHRA and YSYEKL. CDR3 size: 15 residues. J lost 5 bases, V lost 6 bases, and 9 bases had no gene match. This chain's CDR3 is CASRPGQGRIDTQYF. The CDR3 DNA sequence: TGCGCCAGCAGGCCGGGACAGGGACGGATAGATACGCAGTATTTT.